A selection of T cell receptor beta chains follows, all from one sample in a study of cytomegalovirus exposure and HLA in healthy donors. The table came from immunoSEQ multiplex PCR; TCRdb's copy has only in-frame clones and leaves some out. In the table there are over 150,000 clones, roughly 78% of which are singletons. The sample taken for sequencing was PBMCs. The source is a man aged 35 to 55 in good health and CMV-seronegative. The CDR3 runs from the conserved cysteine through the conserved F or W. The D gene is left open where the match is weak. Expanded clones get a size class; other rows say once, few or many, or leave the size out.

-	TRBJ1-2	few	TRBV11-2	TGTGCCAGCAGCCCCCATGATAGGGGCTATGGCTACACCTTC	CASSPHDRGYGYTF
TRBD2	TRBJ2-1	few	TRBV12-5	TGTGCTAGTGGTTTGGGGACTAGCGGGAGCAATGAGCAGTTCTTC	CASGLGTSGSNEQFF
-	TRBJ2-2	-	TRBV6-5	TGTGCCAGCAGCCACGGCAGGGCGGCCGGGGAGCTGTTTTTT	CASSHGRAAGELFF
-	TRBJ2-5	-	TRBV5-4	TGTGCCAGCAGCTTGGGGGCCCGTCCGGGGGAAGAGACCCAGTACTTC	CASSLGARPGEETQYF
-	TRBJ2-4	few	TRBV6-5	TGTGCCAGCAAGGACAGTCTAGCCAAAAACATTCAGTACTTC	CASKDSLAKNIQYF
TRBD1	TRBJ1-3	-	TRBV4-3	TGCGCCAGCAGCCCAGGGTGGGGACAGGGGGCAGACACCATATATTTT	CASSPGWGQGADTIYF
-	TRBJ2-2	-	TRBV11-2	TGTGCCAGCAGAGATTGGCTCGCGAACACCGGGGAGCTGTTTTTT	CASRDWLANTGELFF
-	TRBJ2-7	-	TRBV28	TGTGCCAGCGGCCTTGGTCGTTACTTC	CASGLGRYF
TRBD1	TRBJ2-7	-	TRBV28	TGTGCCAGCAGACCACCGGGACAGGGCTACGAGCAGTACTTC	CASRPPGQGYEQYF
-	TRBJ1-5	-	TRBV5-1	TGCGCCAGCAGCTGGGGGGTGGGGGACGGCCAGCCCCAGCATTTT	CASSWGVGDGQPQHF
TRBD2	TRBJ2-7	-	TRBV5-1	TGCGCCAGCAGTTCACTCCCTAGCGGGAGTCACTACGAGCAGTACTTC	CASSSLPSGSHYEQYF
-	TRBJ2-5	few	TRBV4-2	TGTGCCAGCAGCTCAGCGAACAGGGTCGGGGAGACCCAGTACTTC	CASSSANRVGETQYF
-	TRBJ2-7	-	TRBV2	TGTGCCAGCTCCCGAGGCAGGGGCTACGAGCAGTACTTC	CASSRGRGYEQYF
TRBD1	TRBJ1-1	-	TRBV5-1	TGCGCCAGCAGCTCACAGGGGGCGCGGACTGAAGCTTTCTTT	CASSSQGARTEAFF
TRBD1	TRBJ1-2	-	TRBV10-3	TGTGCCATCAGTGACCCAAGGACAGGGACTAACTATGGCTACACCTTC	CAISDPRTGTNYGYTF
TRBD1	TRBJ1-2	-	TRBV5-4	TGTGCCAGCAGTTACAGACAGGGGAGTGGCTACACCTTC	CASSYRQGSGYTF
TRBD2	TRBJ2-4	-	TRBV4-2	TGTGCCAGCAGCGCGGGACTAGGGTTAAACATTCAGTACTTC	CASSAGLGLNIQYF
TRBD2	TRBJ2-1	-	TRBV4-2	TGTGCCAGCAGCCAAGATGAGCGGGGATCCTACAATGAGCAGTTCTTC	CASSQDERGSYNEQFF
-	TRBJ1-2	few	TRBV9	TGTGCCAGCAGCGAGCGGCCTAACTATGGCTACACCTTC	CASSERPNYGYTF
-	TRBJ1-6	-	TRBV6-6	TGTGCCAGCAGTTACTCCCCCCGGGAGAATTATTCACCCCTCCACTTT	CASSYSPRENYSPLHF
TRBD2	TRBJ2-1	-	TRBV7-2	TGTGCCAGCAGCTCCTCTCCGGGAGGAGTATATGAGCAGTTCTTC	CASSSSPGGVYEQFF
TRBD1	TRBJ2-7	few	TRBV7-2	TGTGCCAGCAGCCCAAAGGGGGCGAGGTACGAGCAGTACTTC	CASSPKGARYEQYF
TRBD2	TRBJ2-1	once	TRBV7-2	TGTGCCAGCAGCACCACCGGGACTAGCGGGAGAGGCGAGCAGTTCTTC	CASSTTGTSGRGEQFF
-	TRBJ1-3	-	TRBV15	TGTGCCACCCGGGTGAGCTCTGGAAACACCATATATTTT	CATRVSSGNTIYF
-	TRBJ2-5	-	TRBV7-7	TGTGCTAGCAGCTGGACAGGAGGGGAGACCCAGTACTTC	CASSWTGGETQYF
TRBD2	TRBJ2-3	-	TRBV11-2	TGTGCCAGCAGCCTCGGGAGGGGCACAGATACGCAGTATTTC	CASSLGRGTDTQYF
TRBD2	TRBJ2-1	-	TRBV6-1	TGTGCCAGCAAAACTAGCGGGAGGGTCAATGAGCAGTTCTTC	CASKTSGRVNEQFF
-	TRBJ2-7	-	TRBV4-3	TGCGCCAGCAGCCAAAATCGACGGGCGGGCGAGCAGTACTTC	CASSQNRRAGEQYF
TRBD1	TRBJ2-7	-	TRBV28	TGTGCCAGCAGTTTATGGGGCGGGACAGGGGGCGGGGAGCAGTACTTC	CASSLWGGTGGGEQYF
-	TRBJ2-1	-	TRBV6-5	TGTGCCAGCAAATCACCGGACTTCTACAATGAGCAGTTCTTC	CASKSPDFYNEQFF
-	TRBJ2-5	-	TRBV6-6	-	CASILGQVDYEQYF
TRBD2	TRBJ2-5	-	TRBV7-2	TGTGCCAGCAGCAGCGGACTAGCACGACGGGGAGAGACCCAGTACTTC	CASSSGLARRGETQYF
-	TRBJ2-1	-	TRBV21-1	TGTGCCACTCCGGGACTAGCGGGAGACGAGCAGTTCTTC	CATPGLAGDEQFF
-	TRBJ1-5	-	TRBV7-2	TGTGCCAGCCCCAGAGGAAATAGCAATCAGCCCCAGCATTTT	CASPRGNSNQPQHF
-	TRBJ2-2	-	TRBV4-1	TGCGCCAGCAGCCAAGGGGCCGGGGGAACTAGTTTGCTCACCGGGGAGCTGTTTTTT	CASSQGAGGTSLLTGELFF
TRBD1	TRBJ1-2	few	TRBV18	TGTGCCAGCTCACCACCCCAGGGGGCGATGGCTAACTATGGCTACACCTTC	CASSPPQGAMANYGYTF
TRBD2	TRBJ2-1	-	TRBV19	TGTGCCAGTAGTAGAGGACTAGCACAAAACAATGAGCAGTTCTTC	CASSRGLAQNNEQFF